The rows below give T cell receptor beta chains drawn from one sample of a study of tissue T cells after allogeneic stem cell transplantation. Libraries were prepared by immunoSEQ multiplex PCR; TCRdb keeps only in-frame clonotypes and omits some of them. The data show some 9,800 clones, approximately 70% seen once. The source was tissue from the stomach, collected at autopsy. Receptors originate from a male donor aged 60 or over with lung cancer. CDR3s include the opening cysteine and the closing phenylalanine or tryptophan. A D gene is named only where the DNA matches it firmly. Size is omitted from some rows. Given values are once, few, many or a class for expanded clones.

j_call	d_call	clone_size	v_call	cdr3_aa	cdr3_nt
TRBJ1-2	.	.	TRBV2	CASRTRSNYGYTF	TGTGCCAGCAGGACCCGGTCTAACTATGGCTACACCTTC
TRBJ1-5	TRBD1	few	TRBV4-1	CASSQVQGRHQPQHF	TGCGCCAGCAGCCAAGTACAGGGGAGACATCAGCCCCAGCATTTT
TRBJ2-5	TRBD2	few	TRBV5-4	CASSQTGLAGARQETQYF	TGTGCCAGCAGCCAGACCGGACTAGCGGGGGCCCGCCAAGAGACCCAGTACTTC
TRBJ1-3	.	few	TRBV2	CATTGISGNTIYF	TGTGCCACGACAGGAATCTCTGGAAACACCATATATTTT
TRBJ2-2	.	few	TRBV7-2	CASRGGENTGELFF	TGTGCCAGCAGGGGCGGGGAGAACACCGGGGAGCTGTTTTTT
TRBJ1-1	.	.	TRBV7-9	CASSPPGPRKAEAFF	TGTGCCAGCAGTCCCCCGGGGCCCAGGAAGGCTGAAGCTTTCTTT
TRBJ1-5	.	medium-sized	TRBV4-1	CASSPYLEGIGIQPQHF	TGCGCCAGCAGCCCTTACCTCGAGGGGATAGGGATTCAGCCCCAGCATTTT
TRBJ1-4	TRBD1	.	TRBV6-1	CASSEKGTGYATNEKLFF	TGTGCCAGCAGTGAAAAGGGGACAGGTTACGCAACTAATGAAAAACTGTTTTTT
TRBJ2-2	TRBD2	few	TRBV6-5	CASSWTSGVGGELFF	TGTGCCAGCAGCTGGACTAGCGGGGTCGGCGGGGAGCTGTTTTTT
TRBJ1-2	.	.	TRBV6-1	CASSHLGYGYTF	TGTGCCAGCAGCCACCTGGGCTATGGCTACACCTTC
TRBJ1-5	.	.	TRBV13	CASSLGGLGASNQPQHF	TGTGCCAGCAGCTTAGGAGGATTGGGTGCTAGCAATCAGCCCCAGCATTTT
TRBJ2-7	.	.	TRBV24-1	CATSNPGAEQYF	TGTGCCACCAGTAATCCAGGGGCCGAGCAGTACTTC
TRBJ1-1	.	few	TRBV4-3	CASSQDLWGAAEAFF	TGCGCCAGCAGCCAAGATTTGTGGGGCGCGGCGGAAGCTTTCTTT
TRBJ1-2	.	few	TRBV7-9	CASTTTETYGYTF	TGTGCCAGCACCACGACAGAGACCTATGGCTACACCTTC
TRBJ2-5	TRBD1	.	TRBV29-1	CSVADRFQETQYF	TGCAGCGTTGCGGACAGGTTCCAAGAGACCCAGTACTTC
TRBJ2-3	.	.	TRBV24-1	CATSDFRTDGGPDTQYF	TGTGCCACCAGTGATTTCCGAACCGACGGGGGCCCAGATACGCAGTATTTT
TRBJ2-7	TRBD2	few	TRBV9	CASSPVGRGGAYEQYF	TGTGCCAGCAGCCCTGTAGGACGCGGGGGGGCCTACGAGCAGTACTTC
TRBJ2-3	TRBD1	.	TRBV12-5	CASGLVPMTGNTDTQYF	TGTGCTAGTGGTTTGGTGCCGATGACAGGGAACACAGATACGCAGTATTTT
TRBJ1-5	.	.	TRBV9	CASSVADSNQPQHF	TGTGCCAGCAGCGTAGCTGATAGCAATCAGCCCCAGCATTTT
TRBJ2-1	TRBD1	.	TRBV5-1	CASSPRTGINEQFF	TGCGCCAGCAGCCCAAGGACAGGGATCAATGAGCAGTTCTTC
TRBJ2-7	.	.	TRBV28	CASSPDSSYEQYF	TGTGCCAGCAGTCCCGACAGCTCCTACGAGCAGTACTTC
TRBJ1-6	.	.	TRBV5-1	CASSATGNNSPLHF	TGCGCCAGCAGCGCTACAGGAAATAATTCACCCCTCCACTTT
TRBJ2-4	TRBD1	.	TRBV2	CASSEATGPNKNIQYF	TGTGCCAGCAGTGAAGCGACAGGGCCCAACAAAAACATTCAGTACTTC
TRBJ2-7	.	few	TRBV7-6	CASSVTGTQGEQYF	TGTGCCAGCAGCGTCACCGGGACACAAGGCGAGCAGTACTTC
TRBJ1-2	TRBD1	.	TRBV18	CASSPNPPGQTYGYTF	TGTGCCAGCTCACCAAACCCTCCGGGACAGACCTATGGCTACACCTTC
TRBJ2-7	.	.	TRBV10-2	CASRTPSSYEQYF	TGCGCCAGCAGGACACCCAGCTCCTACGAGCAGTACTTC
TRBJ2-2	.	.	TRBV18	CASSPLGTNTGELFF	TGTGCCAGCTCACCATTAGGCACGAACACCGGGGAGCTGTTTTTT
TRBJ2-1	.	.	TRBV7-2	CASSTGLLGEQFF	TGTGCCAGCAGTACCGGACTATTGGGTGAGCAGTTCTTC
TRBJ2-7	TRBD1	medium-sized	TRBV27	CASSRDGQGYLVQYF	TGTGCCAGCAGTCGGGACGGACAGGGTTACTTGGTGCAGTACTTC
TRBJ2-2	.	once	TRBV10-3	CAISESITVGRGTRTGELFF	TGTGCCATCAGTGAGTCGATCACCGTAGGTAGGGGGACGAGAACCGGGGAGCTGTTTTTT
TRBJ1-1	.	.	TRBV6-5	CASSLMAGGNTEAFF	TGTGCCAGCAGCCTTATGGCAGGAGGCAACACTGAAGCTTTCTTT
TRBJ2-1	.	.	TRBV10-3	CAMGLTNEQFF	TGTGCAATGGGACTGACAAATGAGCAGTTCTTC
TRBJ1-5	.	few	TRBV4-1	CASSQVSTGLQPQHF	TGCGCCAGCAGCCAAGTTAGCACAGGGCTTCAGCCCCAGCATTTT
TRBJ2-7	.	.	TRBV21-1	CASSKVGCGGSEQYF	TGTGCCAGCAGCAAAGTCGGGTGCGGTGGGTCCGAGCAGTACTTC
TRBJ2-7	.	.	TRBV9	CASSYRESYEQYF	TGTGCCAGCAGCTACAGGGAATCCTACGAGCAGTACTTC
TRBJ2-3	TRBD2	.	TRBV13	CASSHRGGSGSRDTQYF	TGTGCCAGCAGCCACCGGGGGGGGAGCGGGAGCCGCGATACGCAGTATTTT
TRBJ1-1	.	.	TRBV7-8	CASSLAGTMNTEAFF	TGTGCCAGCAGCTTAGCAGGGACCATGAACACTGAAGCTTTCTTT
TRBJ1-5	.	.	TRBV6-5	CASRLDRTSNQPQHF	TGTGCCAGCAGACTAGACAGGACTTCCAATCAGCCCCAGCATTTT
TRBJ2-7	.	.	TRBV14	CASSQDIGSNEQYF	TGTGCCAGCAGCCAAGATATCGGGAGTAACGAGCAGTACTTC
TRBJ2-1	TRBD2	.	TRBV11-3	CASSLASGINEQFF	TGTGCCAGCAGCTTAGCGAGCGGGATCAATGAGCAGTTCTTC
TRBJ1-2	.	once	TRBV6-5	CASSSLVFRGYGYTF	TGTGCCAGCAGCTCCCTTGTATTCAGGGGCTATGGCTACACCTTC